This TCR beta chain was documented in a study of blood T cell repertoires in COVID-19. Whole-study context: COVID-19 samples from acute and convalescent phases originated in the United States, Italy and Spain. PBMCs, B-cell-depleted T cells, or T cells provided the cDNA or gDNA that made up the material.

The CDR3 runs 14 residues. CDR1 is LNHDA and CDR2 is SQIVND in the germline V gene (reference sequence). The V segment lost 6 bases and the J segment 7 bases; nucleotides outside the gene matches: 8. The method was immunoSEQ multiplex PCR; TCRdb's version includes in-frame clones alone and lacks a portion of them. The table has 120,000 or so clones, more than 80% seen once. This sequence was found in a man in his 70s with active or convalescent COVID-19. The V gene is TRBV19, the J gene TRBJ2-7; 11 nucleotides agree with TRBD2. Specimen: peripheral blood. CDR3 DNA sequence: TGTGCCAGTAGCAGATCGAGGACTAGCGGGGAGCAGTACTTC. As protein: CASSRSRTSGEQYF.